This TCR beta chain is drawn from a study of OX40 agonist ivuxolimab in advanced cancers. The investigators sampled blood at baseline, at cycle 4 day 1, and at cycle 7 day 1. The ends lost 4 bases at V and 4 bases at J; junction bases unmatched: 8. The CDR3 consists of 15 residues. Germline V gives CDR1 SGDLS, CDR2 YYNGEE. Clones were sequenced by immunoSEQ multiplex PCR, and TCRdb holds only the in-frame ones, with some missing. Altogether about 21,000 clones are present, around 83% being singletons, with the ten largest covering 31%. The rearrangement uses TRBV9 and TRBJ2-1; 7 bases match TRBD2. The sample here was CD4+ or CD8+ T cells sorted from blood, taken in a trial of the OX40 agonist ivuxolimab. The source of this sequence is an adult with an advanced solid tumor such as melanoma, head and neck, liver or kidney cancer. Written as DNA, the CDR3 is TGTGCCAGCAGCCGCCTAGCGGATACTTACAATGAGCAGTTCTTC. Its protein product is CASSRLADTYNEQFF.